One and the same sample provided the 8 T cell receptor beta chains below, sequenced in a study of T-cell memory formation after mild COVID-19 listed by TCRdb under 2021. Libraries were prepared through 5' RACE. For sequencing, an Illumina NovaSeq 6000 was employed. The raw public data were reprocessed by TCRdb itself: fastp quality trimming at Q25, MiXCR clonotype calling, in-frame beta chains only. Records with the same CDR3 protein are collapsed into one entry carrying the most frequent genes and DNA. The sample yields some 190,000 distinct CDR3 sequences; 16% were counted once. Together, the top ten hold more than 2% of the sample. What was sequenced was PBMCs or a T cell subset sorted from them (not recorded which). The receptors come from an adult woman who had mild COVID-19 (a few samples of this study predate the infection). The sample titles of this study are shuffled in the database, so cell type and time point are left out; the donor was told from shared clones.

This clonotype showed up just a few times. The V and J genes are TRBV7-6 and TRBJ1-1; D is unresolved. This CDR3 is 16 amino acids long. V was cut by 1 base and J by 1 base, with 13 bases left in between. CDR1 and CDR2 from the germline V gene are SGHVS and FNYEAQ. The CDR3 DNA is TGTGCCAGCAGCTTAGGAATTCTGCAGGCGAACACTGAAGCTTTCTTT. The encoded protein is CASSLGILQANTEAFF.

This clonotype was counted a few times. The chain couples TRBV7-9 to TRBJ1-1; TRBD1 is a possible D gene (6 bases). The ends were cut back, 0 bases at V and 10 bases at J, with 15 bases in the middle. Germline CDR1 is SEHNR and CDR2 is FQNEAQ (reference sequence). This CDR3 comprises 14 residues. The CDR3 region is CASSLAGRGEAAFF. CDR3 bases: TGTGCCAGCAGCTTAGCGGGGAGGGGGGAGGCAGCTTTCTTT.

This clonotype was detected ten times or more. This rearrangement joins TRBV7-6 to TRBJ2-3; D gene uncertain. CDR1 and CDR2 from the germline V gene are SGHVS and FNYEAQ. The CDR3 extends over 17 amino acids. V dropped 0 bases and J dropped 1 base, with 14 bases sitting between them. Here the CDR3 reads CASSLAAWRLGTDTQYF. CDR3 DNA: TGTGCCAGCAGCTTAGCGGCTTGGCGTCTAGGCACAGATACGCAGTATTTT.

This clonotype has ten or more counts. The gene calls are TRBV12-3 or TRBV12-4 and TRBJ2-1, with D possibly TRBD2 on 6 matching bases. The CDR3 has 12 amino acids. Trimming took 4 bases from V and 11 from J, leaving 12 bases between them. CDR3 nucleotides: TGTGCCAGCAGTTCCGGGACTCCAAAGCAGTTCTTC. Translating gives CASSSGTPKQFF.

This sequence joins TRBV7-9 and TRBJ2-4, with D uncertain. V was pared by 3 bases and J by 6 bases, with 12 bases between. Germline values: CDR1 SEHNR, CDR2 FQNEAQ (reference sequence). The length of the CDR3 is 14 residues. CDR3 DNA sequence: TGTGCCAGCAGCTTCGGCAGGTTGGCAAACATTCAGTACTTC. Translation gives CASSFGRLANIQYF.

This clonotype was picked up a small number of times. The chain employs TRBV19 and TRBJ1-1, with 11 bases identical to TRBD1. Losses at the gene ends were 4 bases for V and 0 bases for J; bases not matched to a gene: 10. CDR1 LNHDA and CDR2 SQIVND come from the germline V gene (reference sequence). The CDR3 is 18 residues long. CDR3 sequence (DNA): TGTGCCAGTAGTACCAAGGACAGGGGGCGAGGGATGAACACTGAAGCTTTCTTT. The encoded protein is CASSTKDRGRGMNTEAFF.

This clonotype was observed at least ten times. This chain joins TRBV12-3 or TRBV12-4 and TRBJ2-5; D possibly corresponds to TRBD1 (6 bases). V shed 7 bases and J shed 2 bases, with 11 bases lying between them. The CDR3 extends over 13 amino acids. CDR3 sequence: CASIRTAQETQYF. The DNA of the CDR3 is TGTGCCAGCATCCGGACAGCACAAGAGACCCAGTACTTC.

This clonotype was seen just once. V gene TRBV20-1 combines with J gene TRBJ1-2; 11 nucleotides match TRBD1. Germline V CDR1 and CDR2: DFQATT, SNEGSKA (reference sequence). V lost 3 bases and J lost 0; bases outside the gene matches: 0. The CDR3 extends over 14 amino acids. The DNA for the CDR3 is TGCAGTGCTAGGGGACAGGGGGCTAACTATGGCTACACCTTC. Its translation is CSARGQGANYGYTF.